This TCR beta chain was captured in a study of CD8+ T cells in alopecia areata. Study-level results: An increase in clonality over normal scalp was evident in lesional scalp, especially alopecia totalis/universalis.

Investigators isolated RNA and reverse transcribed it into cDNA to act as the sequencing template. Some clones are missing from TCRdb's copy, which holds only in-frame ones; the method was immunoSEQ multiplex PCR. The sample records around 150,000 clones, approximately 56% being singletons. Both CD4+ and CD8+ T cells were separated by sorting PBMCs. The CDR3 is made up of 15 amino acids. The germline CDR1 and CDR2 sequences are SGHAT and FQNNGV. With 4 bases clipped from V and 4 bases from J, the junction kept 7 bases outside the gene matches. Concerning this clone: Its antigen is unidentified.

J is TRBJ2-7 and V is TRBV11-2; TRBD1 matches 10 bases. Input material: CD8+ T cells sorted from blood. The receptor's source is a human donor in good health. CDR3 sequence reads: CASSSTPGQGYEQYF. CDR3 in DNA: TGTGCCAGCAGCTCGACGCCGGGACAGGGGTACGAGCAGTACTTC.